The subject of this entry is one T cell receptor (beta chain). What it recognizes is unknown. This sample is drawn from a study of molecular identifiers for immune sequencing clone quantification. Study findings and constraints: Clones exceeding 20 RNA copies carried over 97% of effector molecules but under 1% of naive-cell molecules.

This CDR3 contains 16 residues. Trimming removed 0 bases at V and 6 bases at J, with 14 bases between. The germline CDR1 and CDR2 sequences are LGHDT and YNNKEL (reference sequence). Sorted naive CD8 T cells, roughly 19,000 to 1,000,000, were sequenced from 10%, 30% or 50% RNA. CD8+CD4-CCR7+CD45RA+ sorting gave the naive CD8 T cells. Both previously described methods and listed TCR primers were employed to make bulk TCR libraries. Via MiXCR, TCRdb re-called the PCR reads, giving one row per CDR3 protein. The sample lists 300,000 to 400,000 distinct CDR3 sequences, 24% occurring once. The sequence was collected from a human donor in good health. Some libraries in this study had Jurkat cell RNA spiked in. The J gene is TRBJ2-2, the V gene TRBV3-1; no clear D gene. Sequences were obtained from naive CD8+ T cells from blood, with Jurkat cell RNA spiked in. The subset was: FACS-sorted CD8+CD4-CCR7+CD45RA+ naive T cells. The CDR3 DNA follows: TGTGCCAGCAGCCAAGATATCGGCAGGTTCCCCGGGGAGCTGTTTTTT. Translation gives CASSQDIGRFPGELFF.